This T cell receptor beta chain was recorded in a study of T cell responses to AZD1222 COVID-19 vaccine. General study results and limits: Baseline testing showed seropositivity in only six AZD1222 recipients. Following two doses of AZD1222, Spike-specific TCR breadth and depth rose.

Of note for this clone: What it recognizes is unknown.

The CDR3 has 15 residues. Germline CDR1 reads LGHDT; CDR2 reads YNNKEL (reference sequence). The ends were cut back, 6 bases at V and 5 bases at J, with 17 bases in the middle. Profiling relied on immunoSEQ multiplex PCR, and the TCRdb table lists in-frame clones only, not all of them. The sample holds approximately 85,000 clones, about nine tenths seen once. The sample here was peripheral blood, taken on day 0 of AZD1222 vaccination. V usage is TRBV3-1 (or the pseudogene TRBV3-2) and J usage is TRBJ2-1, with D possibly matching TRBD2 (7 bases). This clonotype originated in an adult in good health. CDR3 nucleotides: TGTGCCAGCAGTATCGGAGGGGGGGATAACAATGAGCAGTTCTTC. Translation: CASSIGGGDNNEQFF.